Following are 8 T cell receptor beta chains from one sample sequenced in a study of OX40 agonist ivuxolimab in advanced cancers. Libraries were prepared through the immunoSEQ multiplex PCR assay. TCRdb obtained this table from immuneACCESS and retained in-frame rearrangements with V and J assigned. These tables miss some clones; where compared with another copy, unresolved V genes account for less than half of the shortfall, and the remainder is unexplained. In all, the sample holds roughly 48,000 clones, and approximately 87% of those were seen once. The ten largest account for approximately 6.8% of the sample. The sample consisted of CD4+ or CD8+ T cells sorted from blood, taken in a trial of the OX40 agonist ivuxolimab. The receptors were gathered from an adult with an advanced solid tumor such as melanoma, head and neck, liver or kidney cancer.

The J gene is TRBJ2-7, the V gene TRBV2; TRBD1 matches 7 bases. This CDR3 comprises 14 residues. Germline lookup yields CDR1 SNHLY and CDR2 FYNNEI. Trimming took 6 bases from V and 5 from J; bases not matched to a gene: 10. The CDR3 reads CASRSVQGRDEQYF. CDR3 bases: TGTGCCAGCAGATCCGTACAGGGGCGGGACGAGCAGTACTTC. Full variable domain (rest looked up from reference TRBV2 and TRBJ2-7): EPEVTQTPSHQVTQMGQEVILRCVPISNHLYFYWYRQILGQKVEFLVSFYNNEISEKSEIFDDQFSVERPDGSNFTLKIRSTKLEDSAMYFCASRSVQGRDEQYFGPGTRLTVT.

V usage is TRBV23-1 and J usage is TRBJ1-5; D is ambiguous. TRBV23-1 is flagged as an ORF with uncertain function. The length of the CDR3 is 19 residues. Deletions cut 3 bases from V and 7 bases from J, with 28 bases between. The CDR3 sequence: CASSQLDSPPDQEGQPQHF. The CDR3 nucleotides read TGCGCCAGCAGTCAGTTGGACTCTCCTCCCGATCAGGAAGGGCAGCCCCAGCATTTT.

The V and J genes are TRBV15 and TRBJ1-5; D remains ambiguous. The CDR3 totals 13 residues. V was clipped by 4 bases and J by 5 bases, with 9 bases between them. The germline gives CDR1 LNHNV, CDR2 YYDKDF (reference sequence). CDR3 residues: CATSTAIHQPQHF. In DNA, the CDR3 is TGTGCCACCAGCACTGCTATTCATCAGCCCCAGCATTTT.

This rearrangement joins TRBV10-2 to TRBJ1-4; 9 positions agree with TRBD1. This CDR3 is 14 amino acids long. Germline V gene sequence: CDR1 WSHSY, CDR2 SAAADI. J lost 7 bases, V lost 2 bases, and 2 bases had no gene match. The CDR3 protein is CASSEPGQGEKLFF. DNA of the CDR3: TGCGCCAGCAGTGAGCCGGGACAGGGTGAAAAACTGTTTTTT.

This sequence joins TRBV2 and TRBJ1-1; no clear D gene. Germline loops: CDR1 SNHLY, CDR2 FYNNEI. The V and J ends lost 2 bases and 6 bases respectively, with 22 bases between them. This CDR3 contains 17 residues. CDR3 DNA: TGTGCCAGCAGTGAAAGCGAGTTTGTTGGGAAACGCCCTGAAGCTTTCTTT. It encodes CASSESEFVGKRPEAFF.

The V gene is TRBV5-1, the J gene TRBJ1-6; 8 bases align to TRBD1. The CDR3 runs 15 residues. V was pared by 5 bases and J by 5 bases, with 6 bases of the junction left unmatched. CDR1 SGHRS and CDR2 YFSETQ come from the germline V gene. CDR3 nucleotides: TGCGCCAGCAGTTCCGGGACAGGAAATAATTCACCCCTCCACTTT. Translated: CASSSGTGNNSPLHF.

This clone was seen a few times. CDR3 bases: TGTGCTAGTGGTTTGGGACGGGGGGATGAGCAGTTCTTC. It encodes CASGLGRGDEQFF. The chain employs TRBV12-5 and TRBJ2-1; 7 nucleotides agree with TRBD2. The CDR3 length is 13 residues. The germline gives CDR1 LGHNT, CDR2 FRNRAP. Trimming at V came to 1 base and at J to 8 bases, leaving 2 bases not matched to a gene.

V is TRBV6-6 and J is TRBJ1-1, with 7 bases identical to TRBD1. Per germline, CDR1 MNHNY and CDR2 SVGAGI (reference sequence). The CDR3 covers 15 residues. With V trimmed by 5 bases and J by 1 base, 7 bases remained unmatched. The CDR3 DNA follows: TGTGCCAGCAGTCCTGTCCGGGACAGGAACACTGAAGCTTTCTTT. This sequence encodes CASSPVRDRNTEAFF.